This TCR beta chain was documented in a study of T cell changes during pregnancy in multiple sclerosis. Data came from immunoSEQ multiplex PCR; TCRdb stores just in-frame clones and leaves some out. The profile covers some 69,000 clones, with less than 95% appearing a single time and less than 2.5% taken by the ten largest. V was clipped by 4 bases and J by 2 bases, with 6 bases between them. This CDR3 has 13 amino acids. Germline V gene sequence: CDR1 LNHDA, CDR2 SQIVND (reference sequence). The TCR originated in a female donor in good health, enrolled as a control in a pregnancy study. Specimen: peripheral blood, collected in the second trimester of pregnancy. The V and J genes are TRBV19 and TRBJ2-1; possibly TRBD2 for D (5 bases). The CDR3 reads CASSTTTYNEQFF. DNA of the CDR3: TGTGCCAGTAGTACGACTACCTACAATGAGCAGTTCTTC.